The clone carrying this TCR beta chain has only a few counts. Antigen unknown. Sequencing was performed with immunoSEQ multiplex PCR; in TCRdb, only in-frame clones are kept and a portion is missing. The sample consists of fewer than 150,000 clones, 80% to 90% of them appearing once. The CDR3 extends over 16 amino acids. J was trimmed by 4 bases and V by 3 bases; bases with no gene match: 9. Germline V gene sequence: CDR1 KGHSH, CDR2 LQKENI. The entry originates in a study of T cell responses to AZD1222 COVID-19 vaccine. Findings and limits, study-wide: Spike-specific TCR breadth and depth both grew after two AZD1222 doses. Baseline antibody screening turned up just six seropositive AZD1222 recipients. A mostly white British donor set with more females was recruited, and clonal diversity was possibly underestimated.

The sequenced sample was peripheral blood, obtained 28 days after the second AZD1222 dose. The origin of this receptor is an adult who received the AZD1222 COVID-19 vaccine. The rearrangement joins TRBV18 to TRBJ1-1; 9 positions agree with TRBD1. The CDR3 here is CASSPWDREKGTEAFF. The CDR3 coding sequence is TGTGCCAGCTCACCCTGGGACAGGGAGAAGGGCACTGAAGCTTTCTTT.